Below, 4 T cell receptor beta chains from the same sample are listed, as sequenced in a study of cytomegalovirus exposure and HLA in healthy donors. The data were produced by immunoSEQ multiplex PCR, yet TCRdb's version contains in-frame clones alone and is incomplete. The data show some 170,000 clones, 75% to 90% seen once. The specimen sequenced was PBMCs. These receptors came from a woman aged 18-35 years in good health and CMV-seronegative.

The rearrangement links TRBV27 to TRBJ1-5; D is perhaps TRBD1 (5 bases). The CDR3 is 14 amino acids. Trimming stripped 3 bases from V and 4 bases from J, with 10 bases between. CDR1 and CDR2 from the germline V gene are MNHEY and SMNVEV (reference sequence). The CDR3 DNA follows: TGTGCCAGCAGTTTCACAGCAGGGAATCAGCCCCAGCATTTT. As protein: CASSFTAGNQPQHF.

The CDR3 loop reads CASSLTGTGGHEQYF. For the CDR3, the DNA is TGTGCCAGCAGCTTAACGGGGACAGGGGGCCACGAGCAGTACTTC. The chain links TRBV7-3 to TRBJ2-7, with 12 nucleotides matching TRBD1. V shed 0 bases and J 5 bases; nucleotides not matched to a gene: 2. Germline V gene lookup returns CDR1 SGHTA and CDR2 FQGTGA. This CDR3 has 15 residues.

The gene calls are TRBV6-1 and TRBJ1-1, with TRBD1 as a possible D gene (5 bases). The CDR3 covers 13 residues. The germline V gene encodes CDR1 MNHNS and CDR2 SASEGT. Trimming removed 5 bases from V and 3 bases from J, with 10 bases in between. CDR3 protein: CASSSTGDTEAFF. The CDR3 bases are TGTGCCAGCAGTTCAACAGGAGACACTGAAGCTTTCTTT.

This clone appeared once. The chain recombines TRBV6-5 with TRBJ1-2; 11 bases align to TRBD1. The CDR3 contains 15 residues. CDR1 is MNHEY and CDR2 is SVGAGI in the germline V gene. J gave up 4 bases and V 0 bases, and 1 base lay outside the gene matches. The CDR3 loop is CASSYSGTGGYGYTF. The CDR3 region has the DNA TGTGCCAGCAGTTACTCTGGGACAGGGGGCTATGGCTACACCTTC.